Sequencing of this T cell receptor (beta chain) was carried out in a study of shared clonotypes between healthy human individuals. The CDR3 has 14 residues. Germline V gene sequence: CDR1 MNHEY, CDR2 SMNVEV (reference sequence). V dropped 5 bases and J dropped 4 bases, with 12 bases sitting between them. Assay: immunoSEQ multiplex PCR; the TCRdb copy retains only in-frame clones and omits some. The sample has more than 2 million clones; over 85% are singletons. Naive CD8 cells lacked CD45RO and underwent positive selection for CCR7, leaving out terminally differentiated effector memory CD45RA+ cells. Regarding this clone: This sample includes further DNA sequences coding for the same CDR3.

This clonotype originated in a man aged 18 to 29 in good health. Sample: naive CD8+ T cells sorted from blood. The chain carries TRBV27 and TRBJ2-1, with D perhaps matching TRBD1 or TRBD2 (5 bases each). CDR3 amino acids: CASSNRGSYNEQFF. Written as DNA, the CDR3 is TGTGCCAGCAGTAACCGGGGCAGTTACAATGAGCAGTTCTTC.